Shown below are 30 T cell receptor beta chains from a single sample sequenced in a study of vaccination and CD4 T cells after COVID-19. Treatment described: roughly 10-day PBMC culture with coronavirus spike peptide pools or control peptides (ViraFEST assay). The antigens of these receptors remain unknown. The Oncomine TCR Beta short-read assay generated sequence data from the DNA of cultured CD4+ T cells. TCRdb used MiXCR to reprocess the PCR reads, holding one entry per CDR3 protein. The data show 13,000 or so distinct CDR3 sequences, roughly 26% seen once. Sequenced material: CD4+ T cells from blood, cultured in vitro, taken before SARS-CoV-2 vaccination. These receptors were taken from a human donor who received a COVID-19 vaccine.

The gene calls are TRBV20-1 and TRBJ2-7; 7 nucleotides match TRBD1. CDR3 length: 14 amino acids. CDR1 and CDR2 from the germline V gene are DFQATT and SNEGSKA (reference sequence). The V gene end was trimmed by 0 bases and the J gene end by 3 bases; junction bases not matched to a gene: 5. The CDR3 DNA reads as TGCAGTGCTAGAGATCCCCGGGACAGCTACGAGCAGTACTTC. Residues: CSARDPRDSYEQYF.

This clonotype was found a few times. The chain links TRBV2 to TRBJ2-3; 7 bases fit TRBD2. After removal of 6 bases from V and 3 bases from J, the junction contained 6 bases not matched to a gene. This CDR3 comprises 14 residues. Germline V gene data show CDR1 as SNHLY and CDR2 as FYNNEI. For the CDR3, the DNA is TGTGCCAGCAGGAGAGCGGGGTGGACAGATACGCAGTATTTT. Amino acid sequence: CASRRAGWTDTQYF.

The rearrangement links TRBV2 to TRBJ1-5; D gene uncertain. The ends were cut back, 1 base at V and 0 bases at J, with 7 bases in the middle. The CDR3 contains 15 residues. Germline CDR1 SNHLY, CDR2 FYNNEI. DNA of the CDR3: TGTGCCAGCAGTGAAGGGAATCTTAGCAATCAGCCCCAGCATTTT. Residues: CASSEGNLSNQPQHF.

This clonotype was observed a few times. V gene TRBV30 combines with J gene TRBJ2-1; D unresolved. V lost 2 bases to trimming and J lost 4 bases, with 12 bases between them. Germline CDR1 and CDR2: GTSNPN and SVGIG (reference sequence). The CDR3 has 14 amino acids. The CDR3 DNA reads TGTGCCTGGAGTCCCGGGCTAAAGTACAATGAGCAGTTCTTC. It is translated as CAWSPGLKYNEQFF.

This chain connects TRBV25-1 to TRBJ1-4, with D possibly matching TRBD1 (5 bases). Trimming stripped 2 bases from V and 2 bases from J, with 9 bases between. CDR1 and CDR2 from the germline V gene are MGHDK and SYGVNS. The CDR3 runs 15 residues. The CDR3 DNA reads TGTGCCAGCAGTGAAGGGGGGAGGACTAATGAAAAACTGTTTTTT. Translation: CASSEGGRTNEKLFF.

This clonotype was seen more than once but under ten times. Mismatch with germline at one junction end may stem from a read error. CDR3 sequence (DNA): TGTGCCAGCAGTTACGGGGAGGTGAACACTGAGGCTTTCTTT. Encoded protein: CASSYGEVNTEAFF. This chain connects TRBV6-5 to TRBJ1-1; D is ambiguous. Germline values: CDR1 MNHEY, CDR2 SVGAGI. The CDR3 is 14 amino acids.

V is TRBV12-3 or TRBV12-4 and J is TRBJ2-2; D call uncertain. Trimming took 1 base from V and 7 from J, leaving 10 bases between them. The CDR3 has 14 amino acids. The CDR3 DNA follows: TGTGCCAGCAGTTTAGACAGCTTCATCGGGGAGCTGTTTTTT. It translates to CASSLDSFIGELFF.

The chain carries TRBV12-3 or TRBV12-4 and TRBJ2-3; 15 bases are a match to TRBD2. Trimming took 5 bases from V and 4 from J; bases not matched to a gene: 1. The CDR3 is 15 amino acids. The CDR3 region has the DNA TGTGCCAGCAGTAGGACTAGCGGGGGGGCAGATACGCAGTATTTT. Protein: CASSRTSGGADTQYF.

This chain uses TRBV18 with TRBJ1-2, with D hard to call. V lost 2 bases and J 6 bases, leaving 13 bases between the germline ends. Germline V gives CDR1 KGHSH, CDR2 LQKENI. The CDR3 loop spans 14 amino acids. DNA of the CDR3: TGTGCCAGCTCACCAGAGACGGAGGTTAATGGCTACACCTTC. Its protein product is CASSPETEVNGYTF.

This clonotype has a handful of counts. This chain uses TRBV20-1 with TRBJ1-1, with TRBD1 matching over 7 bases. From germline, CDR1 is DFQATT and CDR2 SNEGSKA (reference sequence). V trimming: 2 bases; J trimming: 3 bases; junction bases outside the gene matches: 6. This CDR3 is built from 14 residues. CDR3 nucleotides: TGCAGTGCTAGACGGGGACAGACATACACTGAAGCTTTCTTT. Translation gives CSARRGQTYTEAFF.

The chain joins TRBV18 to TRBJ1-1; D remains unclear. CDR1 is KGHSH and CDR2 is LQKENI in the germline V gene. The CDR3 loop spans 12 amino acids. The V end lost 2 bases, the J end lost 6 bases, and 7 bases lay between the germline ends. CDR3 amino acids: CASSPLESEAFF. DNA for the CDR3: TGTGCCAGCTCACCATTGGAGTCTGAAGCTTTCTTT. Full variable domain (outside the CDR3, taken from reference TRBV18 and TRBJ1-1): NAGVMQNPRHLVRRRGQEARLRCSPMKGHSHVYWYRQLPEEGLKFMVYLQKENIIDESGMPKERFSAEFPKEGPSILRIQQVVRGDSAAYFCASSPLESEAFFGQGTRLTVV.

In its sample, this clonotype was seen a few times. CDR3 loop: CASSLDSEETQYF. Here the CDR3 DNA reads TGTGCCAGCAGCTTAGATAGTGAAGAGACCCAGTACTTC. The chain has TRBV11-3 and TRBJ2-5; D is unresolved. Trimming took 0 bases from V and 3 from J, leaving 5 bases between them. Germline V CDR1 and CDR2: SGHNT, YENEEA. This CDR3 spans 13 amino acids.

The chain employs TRBV7-8 and TRBJ1-6, with TRBD1 as a possible D gene (6 bases). Germline CDR1 is SGHVS and CDR2 is FQNEAQ. There are 18 residues in the CDR3. Trimming removed 4 bases at V and 3 bases at J, with 19 bases between. CDR3 residues: CASSSARGRRNYNSPLHF. CDR3 sequence (DNA): TGTGCCAGCAGCTCTGCCAGGGGACGGCGAAACTATAATTCACCCCTCCACTTT.

This clonotype was picked up a small number of times. The V and J genes are TRBV6-4 and TRBJ1-2, with D possibly matching TRBD1 (6 bases). The CDR3 length is 15 residues. The V end lost 2 bases, the J end lost 0 bases, and 10 bases lay between the germline ends. CDR1 MRHNA and CDR2 SNTAGT come from the germline V gene. DNA for the CDR3: TGTGCCAGCAGTGACGAGGCAGGGGCTAACTATGGCTACACCTTC. It codes for CASSDEAGANYGYTF.

This clonotype was counted a single time. The chain uses TRBV6-1 and TRBJ2-7; D not resolved. V was trimmed by 7 bases and J by 3 bases, leaving 10 bases between them. In germline, CDR1 is MNHNS, CDR2 SASEGT. The CDR3 runs 12 residues. The CDR3 DNA reads TGTGCCAGCAAGGAAGGGATCTACGAGCAGTACTTC. It is translated as CASKEGIYEQYF.

This clonotype turned up a few times. This sequence joins TRBV6-1 and TRBJ1-2, with 7 bases fitting TRBD1. The CDR3 loop spans 15 amino acids. Germline assignment: CDR1 MNHNS and CDR2 SASEGT. V shed 3 bases, J shed 5 bases, and the junction held 9 bases outside the gene matches. Here the CDR3 reads CASSDSTRGVYGYTF. The CDR3 DNA sequence: TGTGCCAGCAGTGATTCGACCAGGGGGGTATATGGCTACACCTTC.

The table lists this clonotype with a few counts. The V gene is TRBV20-1, the J gene TRBJ1-5, with D possibly TRBD1 on 6 matching bases. Germline assignment: CDR1 DFQATT and CDR2 SNEGSKA (reference sequence). The V gene lost 6 bases and the J gene lost 2 bases, with 11 bases spanning the gap. This CDR3 region has 13 residues. The CDR3 loop reads CSAVAGGNQPQHF. Written as DNA, the CDR3 is TGCAGTGCAGTGGCAGGGGGCAATCAGCCCCAGCATTTT.

This chain joins TRBV12-3 or TRBV12-4 and TRBJ1-1, with 8 bases matching TRBD1. The CDR3 spans 15 residues. Germline trimming cut 6 bases from V and 4 bases from J; bases unmatched to any gene: 10. In DNA form, the CDR3 reads TGTGCCAGCAGACCGGGCCAGGGGGCGGGCACTGAAGCTTTCTTT. The encoded protein is CASRPGQGAGTEAFF.

In its sample, this clonotype was seen a few times. DNA for the CDR3: TGTGCCAGCAGTTTAGAAAGTCCGGAGACAAACACTGAAGCTTTCTTT. Its protein product is CASSLESPETNTEAFF. The chain carries TRBV12-3 or TRBV12-4 and TRBJ1-1; D not resolved. V lost 1 base and J lost 2, with 14 bases in between. CDR3 size: 16 residues.

The V call is TRBV29-1, the J call TRBJ2-3; 7 bases agree with TRBD1. Trimming took 4 bases from V and 2 from J; bases not matched to a gene: 3. The CDR3 has 13 amino acids. Per germline, CDR1 SQVTM and CDR2 ANQGSEA. Here the CDR3 DNA reads TGCAGCGTTGGGGGGACAGTCACAGATACGCAGTATTTT. Translated: CSVGGTVTDTQYF.

A few counts support this clonotype. V gene TRBV12-3 or TRBV12-4 combines with J gene TRBJ1-2; D gene unclear. The CDR3 loop spans 13 amino acids. Trimming took off 2 bases at V and 3 bases at J, with 7 bases between the two ends. CDR3 sequence: CASSLLPDYGYTF. In nucleotides, the CDR3 is TGTGCCAGCAGTTTATTACCGGACTATGGCTACACCTTC.

The genes are TRBV6-1 and TRBJ2-7, with 11 bases identical to TRBD2. The germline gives CDR1 MNHNS, CDR2 SASEGT. Trimming removed 5 bases from V and 2 bases from J; junction bases left unmatched: 2. The CDR3 length is 14 residues. The DNA for the CDR3 is TGTGCCAGCAGTCGACTAGCGGGAACCTACGAGCAGTACTTC. It specifies CASSRLAGTYEQYF.

V and J are TRBV27 and TRBJ2-7; TRBD2 is a possible D gene (5 bases). Trimming cost V 6 bases and J 6 bases, with 21 bases left between them. The germline CDR1 and CDR2 sequences are MNHEY and SMNVEV (reference sequence). The CDR3 totals 15 residues. The CDR3 nucleotides read TGTGCCAGCAGCCTCTTACGGTCGAACGCGGGCGAGCAGTACTTC. Protein: CASSLLRSNAGEQYF.

On this clonotype itself: The junction does not match germline at one end; this may be a read error. The chain combines TRBV6-1 with TRBJ1-5; the D gene is possibly TRBD1 (5 bases). Looked up from germline, CDR1 is MNHNS and CDR2 is SASEGT. The CDR3 loop spans 15 amino acids. CDR3 amino acids: CAGSTGLLGVQPQHF. In DNA, the CDR3 is TGTGCCGGCAGTACGGGACTCTTGGGCGTTCAGCCCCAGCATTTT.

This chain links TRBV5-1 with TRBJ1-2; TRBD1 matches 9 bases. CDR1 and CDR2 (germline): SGHRS, YFSETQ. V was pared by 4 bases and J by 6 bases, with 10 bases of the junction left unmatched. The CDR3 is 15 residues long. Here the CDR3 reads CASSPWDRVVDGYTF. CDR3 DNA: TGCGCCAGCAGCCCGTGGGACAGGGTTGTTGATGGCTACACCTTC.

This chain uses TRBV10-3 with TRBJ1-1, with no clear D. This CDR3 is 11 amino acids long. The V end was cut by 7 bases, the J end by 7 bases, with 10 bases between. Germline V gene sequence: CDR1 ENHRY, CDR2 SYGVKD. CDR3 residues: CAITNGGEAFF. In nucleotides, the CDR3 is TGTGCCATCACAAATGGAGGTGAAGCTTTCTTT.

This clonotype is medium-sized by share. The gene calls are TRBV20-1 and TRBJ1-6; D unresolved. Trimming cost V 0 bases and J 9 bases, with 9 bases left between them. The CDR3 sequence is 13 residues long. Germline V gene sequence: CDR1 DFQATT, CDR2 SNEGSKA (reference sequence). This chain's CDR3 is CSARDRAGSPLHF. Written as DNA, the CDR3 is TGCAGTGCTAGAGATCGGGCGGGTTCACCCCTCCACTTT.

CDR3 sequence reads: CATSEGAPGELFF. The CDR3 bases are TGTGCCACCAGTGAGGGGGCGCCCGGGGAGCTGTTTTTT. This chain joins TRBV24-1 and TRBJ2-2; tentatively, D is TRBD1 (6 bases). Per germline, CDR1 KGHDR and CDR2 SFDVKD. This CDR3 region has 13 residues. Deletions cut 4 bases from V and 6 bases from J, with 8 bases between.

Comments on this clonotype: This may come from a read error, since a much larger clone is one base off. This chain joins TRBV27 and TRBJ1-5; D call uncertain. The CDR3 has 15 residues. V was clipped by 6 bases and J by 0 bases, with 12 bases between them. CDR1 MNHEY and CDR2 SMNVEV come from the germline V gene (reference sequence). The CDR3 sequence: CASRPRTYSNQPQHF. For the CDR3, the DNA is TGTGCCAGCAGACCCCGGACCTATAGCAATCAGCCCCAGCATTTT.

This clonotype was found a few times. This chain connects TRBV6-1 to TRBJ2-2; 9 bases agree with TRBD2. V lost 8 bases and J lost 6; bases outside the gene matches: 10. From germline, CDR1 is MNHNS and CDR2 SASEGT. The CDR3 covers 15 residues. The CDR3 reads CASAVGGGAPGELFF. CDR3 nucleotides: TGTGCCAGCGCCGTTGGCGGGGGGGCCCCCGGGGAGCTGTTTTTT.